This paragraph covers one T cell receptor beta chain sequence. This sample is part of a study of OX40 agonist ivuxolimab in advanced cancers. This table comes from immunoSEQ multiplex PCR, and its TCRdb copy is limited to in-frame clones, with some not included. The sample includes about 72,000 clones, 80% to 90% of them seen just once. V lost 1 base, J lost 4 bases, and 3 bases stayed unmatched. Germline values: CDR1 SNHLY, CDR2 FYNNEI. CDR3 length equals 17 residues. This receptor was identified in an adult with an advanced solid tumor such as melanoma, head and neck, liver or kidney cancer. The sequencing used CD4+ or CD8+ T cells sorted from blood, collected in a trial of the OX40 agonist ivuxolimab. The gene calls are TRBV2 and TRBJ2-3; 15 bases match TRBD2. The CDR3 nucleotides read TGTGCCAGCAGTGAAGGGACTAGCGGGAGGGCTCCAGATACGCAGTATTTT. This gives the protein CASSEGTSGRAPDTQYF.